This T cell receptor (beta chain) was captured by sequencing in a study of CD8+CD57+ T cells in acquired aplastic anemia. On the study more broadly: Sorting CD4+ and CD8+ cells gave DNA averaging approximately 3 ug. Around 10 million reads were obtained on average for healthy donor CD4+ cells. Findings and caveats of the study: The same twenty-nine CD8+ CDR3 sequences occurred in patients and in controls.

Regarding this clonotype: The antigen is not known.

It was genomic DNA that served as the template for profiling TCR beta VDJ and CDR3. TCRdb processed the reads anew with MiXCR; each CDR3 protein has one entry. The data contain about 210,000 distinct CDR3 sequences, roughly 33% of them singletons. Trimming removed 0 bases at V and 4 bases at J, with 21 bases between. Germline values: CDR1 SEHNR, CDR2 FQNEAQ (reference sequence). The CDR3 has 18 residues. The J gene is TRBJ2-5, the V gene TRBV7-9, with unresolved D. The receptor was isolated from a human donor in good health, serving as a control. The material sequenced was sorted CD4+, CD8+, or CD8+CD57+ T cells (not recorded which) from PBMCs. CDR3 loop: CASSLAQMEGSKRETQYF. The CDR3 DNA follows: TGTGCCAGCAGCTTAGCGCAGATGGAAGGGTCTAAGCGAGAGACCCAGTACTTC.